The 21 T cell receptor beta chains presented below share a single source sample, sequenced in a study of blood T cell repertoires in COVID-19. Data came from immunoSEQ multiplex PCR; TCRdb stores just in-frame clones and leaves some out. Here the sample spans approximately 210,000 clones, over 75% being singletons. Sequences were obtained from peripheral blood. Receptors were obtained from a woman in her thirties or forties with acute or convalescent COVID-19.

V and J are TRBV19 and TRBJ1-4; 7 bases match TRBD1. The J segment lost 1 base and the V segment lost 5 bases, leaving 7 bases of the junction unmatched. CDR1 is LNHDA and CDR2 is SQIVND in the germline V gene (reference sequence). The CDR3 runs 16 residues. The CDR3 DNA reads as TGTGCCAGTAGTCCCCGAGGGGACAGAACTAATGAAAAACTGTTTTTT. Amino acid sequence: CASSPRGDRTNEKLFF.

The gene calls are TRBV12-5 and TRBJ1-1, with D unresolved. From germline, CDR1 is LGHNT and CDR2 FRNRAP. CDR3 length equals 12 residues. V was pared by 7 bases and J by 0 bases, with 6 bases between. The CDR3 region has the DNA TGTGCTAGTGCCACGGTGAACACTGAAGCTTTCTTT. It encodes CASATVNTEAFF.

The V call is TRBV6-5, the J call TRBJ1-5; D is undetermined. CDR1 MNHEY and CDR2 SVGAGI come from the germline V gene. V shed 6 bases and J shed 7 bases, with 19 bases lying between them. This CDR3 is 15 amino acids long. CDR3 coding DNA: TGTGCCAGCAGGGGAGTCGTGGCAGCTGGGCAGCCCCAGCATTTT. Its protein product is CASRGVVAAGQPQHF.

The CDR3 sequence is CASSGTGAAGANVLTF. CDR3 nucleotides: TGTGCCAGCTCCGGGACAGGGGCGGCTGGGGCCAACGTCCTGACTTTC. This rearrangement joins TRBV6-4 to TRBJ2-6; TRBD1 aligns across 10 bases. V gave up 8 bases and J gave up 2 bases; unmatched junction bases: 6. The CDR3 is 16 residues long. Germline CDR1 and CDR2: MRHNA and SNTAGT.

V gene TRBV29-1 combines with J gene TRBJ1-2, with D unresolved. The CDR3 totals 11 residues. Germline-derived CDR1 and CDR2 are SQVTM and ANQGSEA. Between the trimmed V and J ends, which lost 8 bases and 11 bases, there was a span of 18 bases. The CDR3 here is CSINYDGGYTF. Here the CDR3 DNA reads TGCAGCATAAACTACGACGGTGGTTACACCTTC.

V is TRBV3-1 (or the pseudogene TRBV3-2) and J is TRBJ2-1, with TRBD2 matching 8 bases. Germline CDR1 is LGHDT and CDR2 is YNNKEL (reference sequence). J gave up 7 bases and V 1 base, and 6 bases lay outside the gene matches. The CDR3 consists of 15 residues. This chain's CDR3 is CASSQVGTSNNEQFF. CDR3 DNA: TGTGCCAGCAGCCAAGTTGGGACTAGTAATAATGAGCAGTTCTTC.

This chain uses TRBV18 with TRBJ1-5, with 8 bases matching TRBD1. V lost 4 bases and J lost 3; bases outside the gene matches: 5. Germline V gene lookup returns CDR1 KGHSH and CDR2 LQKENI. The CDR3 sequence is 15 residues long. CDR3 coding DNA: TGTGCCAGCTCACTCGGACAGGGTAACAATCAGCCCCAGCATTTT. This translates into CASSLGQGNNQPQHF.

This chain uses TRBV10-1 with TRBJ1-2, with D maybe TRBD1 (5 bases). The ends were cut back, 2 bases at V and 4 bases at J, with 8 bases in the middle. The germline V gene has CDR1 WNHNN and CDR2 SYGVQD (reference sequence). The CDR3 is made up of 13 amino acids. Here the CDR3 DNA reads TGCGCCAGCAGTGAGGACAGAGTCTATGGCTACACCTTC. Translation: CASSEDRVYGYTF.

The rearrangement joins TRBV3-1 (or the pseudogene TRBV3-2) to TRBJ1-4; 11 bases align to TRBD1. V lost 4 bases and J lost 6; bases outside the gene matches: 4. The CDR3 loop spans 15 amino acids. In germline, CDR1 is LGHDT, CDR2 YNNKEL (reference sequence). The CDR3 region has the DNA TGTGCCAGCAGCCGGGACAGGGGGGCGGATGAAAAACTGTTTTTT. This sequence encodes CASSRDRGADEKLFF.

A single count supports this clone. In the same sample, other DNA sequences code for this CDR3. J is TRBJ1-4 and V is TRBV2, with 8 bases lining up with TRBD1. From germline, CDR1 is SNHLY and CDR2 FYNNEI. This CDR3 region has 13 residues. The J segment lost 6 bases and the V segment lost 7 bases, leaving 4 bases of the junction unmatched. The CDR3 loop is CASNDRGYEKLFF. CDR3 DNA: TGTGCCAGCAACGACAGGGGCTATGAAAAACTGTTTTTT.

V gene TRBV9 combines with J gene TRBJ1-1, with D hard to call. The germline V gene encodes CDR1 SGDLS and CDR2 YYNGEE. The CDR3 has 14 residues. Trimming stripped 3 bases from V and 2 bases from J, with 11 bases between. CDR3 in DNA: TGTGCCAGCAGCGCCCAAACAAAAAACACTGAAGCTTTCTTT. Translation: CASSAQTKNTEAFF.

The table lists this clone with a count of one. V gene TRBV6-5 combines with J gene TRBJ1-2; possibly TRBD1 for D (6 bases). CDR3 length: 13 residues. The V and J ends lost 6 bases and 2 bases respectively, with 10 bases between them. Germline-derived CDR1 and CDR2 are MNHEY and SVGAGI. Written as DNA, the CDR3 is TGTGCCAGCAGCAGGACAGAGAACTATGGCTACACCTTC. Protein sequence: CASSRTENYGYTF.

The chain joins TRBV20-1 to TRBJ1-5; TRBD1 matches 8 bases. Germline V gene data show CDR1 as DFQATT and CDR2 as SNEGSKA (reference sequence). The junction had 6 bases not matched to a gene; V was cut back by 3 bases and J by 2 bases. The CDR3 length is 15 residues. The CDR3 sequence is CSASKETGGNQPQHF. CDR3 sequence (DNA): TGCAGTGCTAGTAAGGAGACAGGGGGCAATCAGCCCCAGCATTTT.

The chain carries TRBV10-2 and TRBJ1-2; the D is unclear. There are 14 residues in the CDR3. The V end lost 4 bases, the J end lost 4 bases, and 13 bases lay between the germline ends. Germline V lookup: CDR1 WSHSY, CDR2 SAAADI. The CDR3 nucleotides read TGCGCCAGCAGTGGTCAGGTATCAGGCTATGGCTACACCTTC. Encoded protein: CASSGQVSGYGYTF.

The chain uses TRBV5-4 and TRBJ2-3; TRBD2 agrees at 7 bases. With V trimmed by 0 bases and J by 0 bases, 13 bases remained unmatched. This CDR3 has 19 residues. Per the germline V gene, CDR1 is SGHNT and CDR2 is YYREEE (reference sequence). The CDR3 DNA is TGTGCCAGCAGCTTGGATCCGTTAAGGAAGCGGGGCAGCACAGATACGCAGTATTTT. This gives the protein CASSLDPLRKRGSTDTQYF.

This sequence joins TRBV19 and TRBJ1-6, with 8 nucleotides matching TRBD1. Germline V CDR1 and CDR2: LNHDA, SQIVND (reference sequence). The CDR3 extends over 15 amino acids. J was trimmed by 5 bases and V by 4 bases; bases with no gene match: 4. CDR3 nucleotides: TGTGCCAGTAGTACACGACAGGGGCATAATTCACCCCTCCACTTT. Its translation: CASSTRQGHNSPLHF.

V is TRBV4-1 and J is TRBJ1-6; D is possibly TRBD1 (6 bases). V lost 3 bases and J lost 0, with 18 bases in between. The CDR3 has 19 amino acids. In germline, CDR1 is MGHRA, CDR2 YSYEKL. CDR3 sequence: CASSHPRTTGSSYNSPLHF. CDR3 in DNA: TGCGCCAGCAGCCATCCCCGAACGACAGGAAGCTCCTATAATTCACCCCTCCACTTT.

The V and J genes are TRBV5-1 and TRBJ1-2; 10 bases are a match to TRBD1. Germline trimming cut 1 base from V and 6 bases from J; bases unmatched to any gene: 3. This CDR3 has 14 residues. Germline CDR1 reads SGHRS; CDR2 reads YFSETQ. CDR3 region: CASSLSGQGDGYTF. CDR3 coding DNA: TGCGCCAGCAGCTTGAGCGGACAGGGGGATGGCTACACCTTC.

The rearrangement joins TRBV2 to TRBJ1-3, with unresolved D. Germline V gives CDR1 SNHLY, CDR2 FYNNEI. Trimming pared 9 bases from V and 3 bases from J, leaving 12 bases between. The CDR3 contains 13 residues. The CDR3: CARTDPVGNTIYF. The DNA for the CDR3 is TGTGCCAGAACAGATCCGGTTGGAAACACCATATATTTT.

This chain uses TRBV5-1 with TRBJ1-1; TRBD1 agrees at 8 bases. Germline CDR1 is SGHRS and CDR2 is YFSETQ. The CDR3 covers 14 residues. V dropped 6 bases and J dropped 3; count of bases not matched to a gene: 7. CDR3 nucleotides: TGCGCCAGCACGGGGACAGGTTGGGACACTGAAGCTTTCTTT. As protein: CASTGTGWDTEAFF.

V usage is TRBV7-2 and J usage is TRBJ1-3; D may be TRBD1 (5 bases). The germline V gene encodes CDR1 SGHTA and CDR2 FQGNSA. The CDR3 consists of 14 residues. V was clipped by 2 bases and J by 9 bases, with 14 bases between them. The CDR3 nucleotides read TGTGCCAGCAGCTTAAATATGGGGCGAAGCACCATATATTTT. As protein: CASSLNMGRSTIYF.